A selection of T cell receptor beta chains follows, all from one sample in a study of blood T cells in healthy people across ages. Each CDR3 protein is one row after TCRdb ran MiXCR on the 5' RACE reads. In the table there are about 2 million distinct CDR3 sequences, just under 50% of which are singletons. Sequencing was carried out using blood. Receptors were obtained from a woman in her 40s in good health. Each CDR3 is given with its conserved first and last residue. The D gene is left open where the match is weak. Rows may omit the clone size; those that give it use once, few, many or a size class.

TRBJ2-7,TRBV29-1,-,few,TGCAGCGTCCGGGCCCAATCCTCCCACGAGCAGTACTTC,CSVRAQSSHEQYF
TRBJ2-1,TRBV7-2,TRBD2,-,TGTGCCAGCAGCATAGCGGGGGGAGGGTACAATGAGCAGTTCTTC,CASSIAGGGYNEQFF
TRBJ2-7,TRBV28,-,-,TGTGCCAGCAGCCCTACCGGGACCTTAAGATCCTACGAGCAGTACTTC,CASSPTGTLRSYEQYF
TRBJ2-5,TRBV20-1,TRBD2,-,TGCAGTGCTCCACTAGCGGGCAACCAAGAGACCCAGTACTTC,CSAPLAGNQETQYF
TRBJ2-3,TRBV3-1,-,-,TGTGCCAGCAGCCAAGATAAGAGGGGGGGGTCAGATACGCAGTATTTT,CASSQDKRGGSDTQYF
TRBJ1-6,TRBV27,-,-,TGTGCCAGCAGTTTTATACAGGCGGCTAATTCACCCCTCCACTTT,CASSFIQAANSPLHF
TRBJ1-2,TRBV28,-,-,TGTGCCAGCAGTCCCTCAGGGTGGGATGGCCTCCAATATGGCTACACCTTC,CASSPSGWDGLQYGYTF
TRBJ1-2,TRBV20-1,TRBD1,few,TGCAGTGCGGACGGACAGGGCTATGGCTACACCTTC,CSADGQGYGYTF
TRBJ1-5,TRBV20-1,-,many,TGCAGTGCTAGAGATAGCAATCAGCCCCAGCATTTT,CSARDSNQPQHF
TRBJ1-2,TRBV7-9,-,-,TGTGCCAGCAGCCAGTTGTTGGGGGCGCGTGGCTACACCTTC,CASSQLLGARGYTF
TRBJ1-4,TRBV4-1,-,-,TGCGCCAGCAGCCAAGGACAGGATAATGAAAAACTGTTTTTT,CASSQGQDNEKLFF